What follows are 13 T cell receptor beta chains derived from one specimen sequenced in a study of blood T cell repertoires in COVID-19 (dated by TCRdb to about 2020). The library was generated by the immunoSEQ multiplex PCR assay. The source is immuneACCESS, and TCRdb retained only in-frame sequences with V and J called. Part of the clones is not carried over; for the studies checked, unresolved V genes explain less than half of this, and the remainder is unexplained. For this sample there are tens of thousands of clones; almost 85% appear just once. Of the sample, 11% to 15% falls within the top ten clones. Sequenced sample: peripheral blood. The receptors originated from a human donor in a cohort sampled during active COVID-19.

The chain combines TRBV11-3 with TRBJ1-4; 8 bases are shared with TRBD1. Germline V gives CDR1 SGHNT, CDR2 YENEEA. The CDR3 covers 16 residues. The J segment lost 8 bases and the V segment lost 5 bases, leaving 13 bases of the junction unmatched. The CDR3 DNA reads as TGTGCCAGCAGCCCACAGAAAGTAGGGACAGGAGAAAAACTGTTTTTT. Amino acids: CASSPQKVGTGEKLFF.

This clone was detected a few times. The chain is built from TRBV28 and TRBJ2-7; possibly TRBD1 for D (6 bases). The CDR3 extends over 15 amino acids. From germline, CDR1 is MDHEN and CDR2 SYDVKM. Trimming cost V 6 bases and J 9 bases, with 24 bases left between them. CDR3 sequence reads: CASSQQGHRTPRQYF. In DNA form, the CDR3 reads TGTGCCAGCAGCCAACAGGGACATCGGACCCCCAGGCAGTACTTC.

This clone was recorded only once. The chain carries TRBV5-1 and TRBJ2-7; unclear D gene. Trimming left V 4 bases short and J 4 bases short, with 18 bases between. Germline CDR1 is SGHRS and CDR2 is YFSETQ. The CDR3 consists of 15 residues. CDR3 bases: TGCGCCAGCAGCACCAACAGTCTCACGTCGTACGAGCAGTACTTC. Protein: CASSTNSLTSYEQYF.

V and J are TRBV11-2 and TRBJ1-1, with 7 bases identical to TRBD1. V lost 4 bases, J lost 4 bases, and 6 bases stayed unmatched. The V gene's germline CDR1 is SGHAT and CDR2 FQNNGV. The length of the CDR3 is 14 residues. The CDR3 loop reads CASSSFQGGTEAFF. CDR3 DNA sequence: TGTGCCAGCAGCTCCTTCCAGGGGGGCACTGAAGCTTTCTTT.

The rearrangement joins TRBV7-2 to TRBJ2-3; 10 nucleotides align to TRBD2. Germline V lookup: CDR1 SGHTA, CDR2 FQGNSA. The CDR3 is 16 residues long. J lost 3 bases, V lost 5 bases, and 8 bases had no gene match. CDR3 in amino acids: CASSNRAGGRTDTQYF. The CDR3 DNA is TGTGCCAGCAGCAACCGAGCGGGAGGGCGAACAGATACGCAGTATTTT.

The rearrangement uses TRBV7-2 and TRBJ2-2; a possible D gene is TRBD2 (7 bases). The V end was cut by 5 bases, the J end by 6 bases, with 16 bases between. This CDR3 has 15 amino acids. The V gene's germline CDR1 is SGHTA and CDR2 FQGNSA. Here the CDR3 DNA reads TGTGCCAGCAGCGGGAAGGGGGGGCCTGCCGGGGAGCTGTTTTTT. Translated: CASSGKGGPAGELFF.

J is TRBJ2-3 and V is TRBV6-2 or TRBV6-3, with 9 bases that match TRBD2. The CDR3 totals 16 residues. V was pared by 1 base and J by 2 bases, with 4 bases of the junction left unmatched. The V gene's germline CDR1 is MNHEY and CDR2 SVGEGT. The CDR3 DNA is TGTGCCAGCAGTTACTGGGGGACTAGCCCCACAGATACGCAGTATTTT. Translation: CASSYWGTSPTDTQYF.

The V call is TRBV5-1, the J call TRBJ1-2; 8 bases line up with TRBD1. CDR1 is SGHRS, CDR2 YFSETQ, per germline. This CDR3 comprises 15 residues. J gave up 0 bases and V 4 bases, and 5 bases lay outside the gene matches. The CDR3 nucleotides are TGCGCCAGCAGCAGGGGACAGGAGGCTAACTATGGCTACACCTTC. Translation gives CASSRGQEANYGYTF.

V is TRBV20-1 and J is TRBJ2-1, with D possibly TRBD1 on 5 matching bases. CDR1 and CDR2 from the germline V gene are DFQATT and SNEGSKA (reference sequence). V was pared by 2 bases and J by 9 bases, with 8 bases between. This CDR3 has 11 residues. The CDR3 is CSARWQGEQFF. The CDR3 nucleotides read TGCAGTGCTAGATGGCAGGGTGAGCAGTTCTTC.

This clone was seen a few times. This chain links TRBV7-2 with TRBJ2-7; 7 bases align to TRBD1. In germline, CDR1 is SGHTA, CDR2 FQGNSA. The trim removed 0 bases at V and 2 bases at J, leaving 4 bases unmatched. CDR3 length equals 15 residues. The CDR3 loop reads CASSLAGTVTYEQYF. CDR3 coding DNA: TGTGCCAGCAGCTTAGCGGGGACAGTAACCTACGAGCAGTACTTC.

This chain uses TRBV29-1 with TRBJ1-1; D is unresolved. V shed 7 bases and J shed 6 bases, with 12 bases lying between them. This CDR3 contains 11 residues. CDR1 and CDR2 from the germline V gene are SQVTM and ANQGSEA. The CDR3 DNA sequence: TGCAGCGGCGGGGAGACGGCTGAAGCTTTCTTT. Protein product: CSGGETAEAFF.

The chain uses TRBV7-8 and TRBJ1-6; D is undetermined. The CDR3 has 14 residues. Trimming removed 1 base from V and 3 bases from J, with 4 bases in between. Germline assignment: CDR1 SGHVS and CDR2 FQNEAQ. CDR3 in amino acids: CASSLDGYNSPLHF. The CDR3 coding sequence is TGTGCCAGCAGCTTAGACGGCTATAATTCACCCCTCCACTTT.

This sequence joins TRBV9 and TRBJ2-5; D unresolved. The length of the CDR3 is 13 residues. Trimming took off 0 bases at V and 5 bases at J, with 8 bases between the two ends. CDR1 SGDLS and CDR2 YYNGEE come from the germline V gene. The CDR3 protein is CASSVASTETQYF. For the CDR3, the DNA is TGTGCCAGCAGCGTAGCTAGTACGGAGACCCAGTACTTC.